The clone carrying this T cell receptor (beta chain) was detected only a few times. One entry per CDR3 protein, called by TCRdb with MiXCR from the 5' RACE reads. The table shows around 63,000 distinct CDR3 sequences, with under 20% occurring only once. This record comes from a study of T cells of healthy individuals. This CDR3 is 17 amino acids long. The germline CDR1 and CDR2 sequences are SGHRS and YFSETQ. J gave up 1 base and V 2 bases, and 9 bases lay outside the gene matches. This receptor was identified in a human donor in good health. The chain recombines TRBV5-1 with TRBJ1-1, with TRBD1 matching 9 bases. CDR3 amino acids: CASSLWTGAIQNTEAFF. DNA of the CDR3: TGCGCCAGCAGCTTATGGACAGGGGCGATCCAGAACACTGAAGCTTTCTTT.